The 20 T cell receptor beta chains given below trace back to one sample, sequenced in a study of beta chain features in type 1 diabetes. Expressed TCRB transcripts were sequenced because the entire RNA isolate underwent reverse transcription. Data came from immunoSEQ multiplex PCR; TCRdb stores just in-frame clones and leaves some out. Of about half a million clones in the sample, about an eighth were seen once. Sequencing was performed on naive CD4+ T cells from blood. Receptors were obtained from a woman under 30 in good health.

This rearrangement joins TRBV5-1 to TRBJ2-7, with a tentative D call TRBD2 (5 bases). The CDR3 consists of 13 residues. The germline gives CDR1 SGHRS, CDR2 YFSETQ. Trimming cost V 1 base and J 7 bases, with 12 bases left between them. CDR3 DNA: TGCGCCAGCAGCTTGATACGGGGAGCGGAGCAGTACTTC. Translated, it gives CASSLIRGAEQYF.

This clone was recorded a few times. CDR3 loop: CSVTRTGGYEQYF. CDR3 bases: TGCAGCGTTACCCGAACAGGGGGGTACGAGCAGTACTTC. The chain uses TRBV29-1 and TRBJ2-7; 8 bases map to TRBD1. V lost 5 bases, J lost 4 bases, and 7 bases stayed unmatched. CDR3 size: 13 residues. Germline loops: CDR1 SQVTM, CDR2 ANQGSEA.

The chain links TRBV11-3 to TRBJ1-1, with a weak D call TRBD1 (6 bases). CDR1 SGHNT and CDR2 YENEEA come from the germline V gene. The CDR3 consists of 14 residues. Deletions cut 3 bases from V and 1 base from J, with 9 bases between. CDR3 loop: CASSLQGRNTEAFF. The CDR3 region has the DNA TGTGCCAGCAGCTTGCAGGGGCGGAACACTGAAGCTTTCTTT.

The chain combines TRBV7-3 with TRBJ2-1; tentative D call: TRBD1 (6 bases). The CDR3 is made up of 16 amino acids. Between the trimmed V and J ends, which lost 5 bases and 5 bases, there was a span of 19 bases. The V gene's germline CDR1 is SGHTA and CDR2 FQGTGA. This chain's CDR3 is CASSTKGGSSNNEQFF. In DNA, the CDR3 is TGTGCCAGCAGCACGAAAGGGGGTAGCAGCAACAATGAGCAGTTCTTC.

The chain combines TRBV29-1 with TRBJ2-1, with D hard to call. V lost 5 bases to trimming and J lost 2 bases, with 10 bases between them. From germline, CDR1 is SQVTM and CDR2 ANQGSEA. The CDR3 is 13 residues long. CDR3 in amino acids: CSVRATTYNEQFF. Written as DNA, the CDR3 is TGCAGCGTTCGTGCGACAACCTACAATGAGCAGTTCTTC.

The rearrangement joins TRBV12-2 to TRBJ1-2; the DNA was not compared with TRBD1, the D call given in the table. TRBV12-2 is recorded as a pseudogene. The CDR3 runs 13 residues. The CDR3 DNA reads TGTGCAAGTCACCCCCGCAGGGAAAGTGGCTACACCTTC. This gives the protein CASHPRRESGYTF.

This clone has a handful of counts. This chain connects TRBV9 to TRBJ2-3; D possibly matches TRBD1 or TRBD2 (5 bases each). Germline lookup yields CDR1 SGDLS and CDR2 YYNGEE. The germline V and J ends were trimmed by 4 bases and 1 base, with 16 bases remaining between them. The CDR3 sequence is 16 residues long. In nucleotides, the CDR3 is TGTGCCAGCAGCCCTCATCCGGGACGAGGCACAGATACGCAGTATTTT. This sequence encodes CASSPHPGRGTDTQYF.

This clone was detected a few times. The chain employs TRBV14 and TRBJ1-2; possibly TRBD1 for D (6 bases). V was cut by 0 bases and J by 7 bases, with 15 bases left in between. Looked up from germline, CDR1 is SGHDN and CDR2 is FVKESK. This CDR3 is built from 15 residues. In nucleotides, the CDR3 is TGTGCCAGCAGCCAAGATTCGAGGGGGACGAGTGGCTACACCTTC. Translated, it gives CASSQDSRGTSGYTF. Using reference TRBV14 and TRBJ1-2 for the parts outside the CDR3, the full variable domain is EAGVTQFPSHSVIEKGQTVTLRCDPISGHDNLYWYRRVMGKEIKFLLHFVKESKQDESGMPNNRFLAERTGGTYSTLKVQPAELEDSGVYFCASSQDSRGTSGYTFGSGTRLTVV.

This clone was detected a few times. The V gene is TRBV11-2, the J gene TRBJ2-6; D may be TRBD1 or TRBD2 (5 bases each). Germline assignment: CDR1 SGHAT and CDR2 FQNNGV. Trimming shortened V by 3 bases and J by 0 bases, and 15 bases separated the two germline ends. This CDR3 comprises 18 residues. This CDR3 is CASSLGRWGFSGANVLTF. The CDR3 DNA follows: TGTGCCAGCAGCTTGGGACGGTGGGGGTTCTCTGGGGCCAACGTCCTGACTTTC.

A few counts support this clone. V and J are TRBV14 and TRBJ2-6; tentatively, D is TRBD1 (6 bases). Germline V gives CDR1 SGHDN, CDR2 FVKESK. The CDR3 is made up of 18 amino acids. Trimming took 3 bases from V and 0 from J, leaving 15 bases between them. Written as DNA, the CDR3 is TGTGCCAGCAGCCACGGAAGGACAGTTCTCTCTGGGGCCAACGTCCTGACTTTC. This encodes CASSHGRTVLSGANVLTF.

This clone was counted a few times. The V call is TRBV7-9, the J call TRBJ1-3; D ambiguous. Germline V CDR1 and CDR2: SEHNR, FQNEAQ (reference sequence). V lost 2 bases and J 2 bases, leaving 4 bases between the germline ends. This CDR3 is built from 13 residues. In nucleotides, the CDR3 is TGTGCCAGCAGCTTATATCCTGGAAACACCATATATTTT. As protein: CASSLYPGNTIYF.

This clone was recorded at least ten times. The V call is TRBV10-3, the J call TRBJ2-1; perhaps TRBD2 as D (6 bases). Germline V CDR1 and CDR2: ENHRY, SYGVKD. Trimming left V 5 bases short and J 8 bases short, with 10 bases between. CDR3 length equals 12 residues. For the CDR3, the DNA is TGTGCCATCAGTACACTAGCCGATGAGCAGTTCTTC. Translation gives CAISTLADEQFF.

Only a few counts were recorded for this clone. The chain carries TRBV7-8 and TRBJ2-7; tentative D call: TRBD2 (5 bases). Germline values: CDR1 SGHVS, CDR2 FQNEAQ. This CDR3 contains 14 residues. Between the trimmed V and J ends, which lost 5 bases and 2 bases, there was a span of 13 bases. The CDR3 DNA sequence: TGTGCCAGCAGCGCCCGACGGGATACCTACGAGCAGTACGTC. This sequence encodes CASSARRDTYEQYV.

The genes are TRBV29-1 and TRBJ1-2, with unresolved D. The CDR3 has 13 residues. Germline lookup yields CDR1 SQVTM and CDR2 ANQGSEA. Trimming cost V 6 bases and J 0 bases, with 11 bases left between them. The CDR3 reads CSVGRQANYGYTF. The CDR3 DNA reads as TGCAGCGTCGGACGGCAAGCTAACTATGGCTACACCTTC. Full variable domain (rest looked up from reference TRBV29-1 and TRBJ1-2): SAVISQKPSRDICQRGTSLTIQCQVDSQVTMMFWYRQQPGQSLTLIATANQGSEATYESGFVIDKFPISRPNLTFSTLTVSNMSPEDSSIYLCSVGRQANYGYTFGSGTRLTVV.

This clone was counted ten times or more. The rearrangement links TRBV15 to TRBJ1-2, with a possible D match to TRBD1 (5 bases). Germline-derived CDR1 and CDR2 are LNHNV and YYDKDF (reference sequence). The CDR3 is made up of 13 amino acids. V was pared by 4 bases and J by 5 bases, with 11 bases between. The CDR3: CATSTNRRYGYTF. CDR3 DNA: TGTGCCACCAGCACGAACAGGCGGTATGGCTACACCTTC.

This clone occurred a few times. Within the sample, other DNA sequences also encode this same CDR3. The chain carries TRBV30 and TRBJ1-1, with a weak D call TRBD1 (5 bases). This CDR3 spans 12 amino acids. V was shortened by 2 bases and J by 2 bases, with 6 bases between the two germline ends. Germline CDR1 is GTSNPN and CDR2 is SVGIG (reference sequence). The CDR3 region is CAWSRTNTEAFF. CDR3 nucleotide sequence: TGTGCCTGGAGTAGGACAAACACTGAAGCTTTCTTT.

This clone was detected a few times. J is TRBJ1-5 and V is TRBV30, with 8 bases matching TRBD1. V lost 2 bases to trimming and J lost 1 base; unmatched junction nucleotides: 1. The CDR3 contains 14 residues. Germline V gives CDR1 GTSNPN, CDR2 SVGIG (reference sequence). The CDR3 here is CAWSTGGSNQPQHF. DNA for the CDR3: TGTGCCTGGAGTACAGGGGGAAGCAATCAGCCCCAGCATTTT.

The J gene is TRBJ2-3, the V gene TRBV5-1; TRBD2 might be the D (6 bases). Germline loops: CDR1 SGHRS, CDR2 YFSETQ. The CDR3 loop spans 12 amino acids. The V end lost 4 bases, the J end lost 3 bases, and 6 bases lay between the germline ends. CDR3 protein: CASSRGTDTQYF. CDR3 bases: TGCGCCAGCAGCCGGGGGACAGATACGCAGTATTTT.

This clone occurred a few times. The chain recombines TRBV15 with TRBJ2-7; D perhaps matches TRBD2 (5 bases). This CDR3 spans 13 amino acids. The V gene lost 2 bases and the J gene lost 9 bases, with 14 bases spanning the gap. Germline V gives CDR1 LNHNV, CDR2 YYDKDF (reference sequence). CDR3 protein: CATSRPPSSAQYF. DNA for the CDR3: TGTGCCACCAGCAGACCGCCTAGCTCCGCGCAGTACTTC.

This clone was seen a handful of times. The V gene is TRBV4-3, the J gene TRBJ2-5; D not resolved. The length of the CDR3 is 13 residues. Germline CDR1 LGHNA, CDR2 YSLEER. V was clipped by 2 bases and J by 5 bases, with 9 bases between them. The DNA for the CDR3 is TGCGCCAGCAGCCAACGACCCGCGGAGACCCAGTACTTC. Translated: CASSQRPAETQYF.